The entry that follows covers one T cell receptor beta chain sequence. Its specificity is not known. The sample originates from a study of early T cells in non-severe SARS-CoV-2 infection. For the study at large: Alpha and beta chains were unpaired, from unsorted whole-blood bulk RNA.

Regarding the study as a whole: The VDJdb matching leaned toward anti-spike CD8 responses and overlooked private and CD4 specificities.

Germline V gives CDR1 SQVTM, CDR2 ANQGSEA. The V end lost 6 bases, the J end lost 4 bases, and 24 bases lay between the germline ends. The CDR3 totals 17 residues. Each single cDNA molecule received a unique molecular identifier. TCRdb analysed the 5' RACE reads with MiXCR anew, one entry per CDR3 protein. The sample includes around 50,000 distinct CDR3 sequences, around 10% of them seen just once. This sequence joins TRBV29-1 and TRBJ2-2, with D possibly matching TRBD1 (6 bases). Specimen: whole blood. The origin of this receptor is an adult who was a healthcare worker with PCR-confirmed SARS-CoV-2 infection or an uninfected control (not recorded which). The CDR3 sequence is CSVRLNTQGTITGELFF. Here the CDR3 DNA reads TGCAGCGTGCGCCTCAATACCCAGGGGACAATCACCGGGGAGCTGTTTTTT.